The following is a TCR beta chain sequence with its context. The sample originates from a study of blood T cell repertoires in COVID-19. TCRdb keeps only in-frame clones here, not all; method: immunoSEQ multiplex PCR. The data show some 300,000 clones, with roughly 90% seen just once and roughly a tenth held by the top ten. After removal of 5 bases from V and 8 bases from J, the junction contained 9 bases not matched to a gene. The CDR3 runs to 14 residues. Germline V CDR1 and CDR2: SGHTA, FQGTGA. Assignments of participants to cohorts depended upon their own reported clinical history. This chain joins TRBV7-3 and TRBJ2-1; TRBD2 aligns across 7 bases. Sample: PBMCs or T cells enriched from blood (not recorded which). The sequence came from a woman aged 25 to 45 who had recovered from COVID-19. The chain's CDR3 is CASSHAGGGDEQFF. For the CDR3, the DNA is TGTGCCAGCAGCCATGCCGGGGGAGGGGATGAGCAGTTCTTC. The full variable domain, its missing parts supplied by reference TRBV7-3 and TRBJ2-1, is GAGVSQTPSNKVTEKGKYVELRCDPISGHTALYWYRQSLGQGPEFLIYFQGTGAADDSGLPNDRFFAVRPEGSVSTLKIQRTERGDSAVYLCASSHAGGGDEQFFGPGTRLTVL.